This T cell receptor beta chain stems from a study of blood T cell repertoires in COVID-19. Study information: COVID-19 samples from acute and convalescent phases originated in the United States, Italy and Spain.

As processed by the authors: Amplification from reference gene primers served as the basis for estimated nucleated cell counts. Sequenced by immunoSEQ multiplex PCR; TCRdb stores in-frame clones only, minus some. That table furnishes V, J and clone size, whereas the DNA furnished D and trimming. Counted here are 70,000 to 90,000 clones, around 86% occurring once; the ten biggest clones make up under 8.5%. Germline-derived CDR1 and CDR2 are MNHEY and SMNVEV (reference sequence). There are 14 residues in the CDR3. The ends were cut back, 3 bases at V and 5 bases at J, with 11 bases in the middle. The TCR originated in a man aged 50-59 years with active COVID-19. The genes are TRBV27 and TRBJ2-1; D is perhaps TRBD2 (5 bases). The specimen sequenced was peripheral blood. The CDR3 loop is CASSLRLANNEQFF. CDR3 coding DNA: TGTGCCAGCAGTTTGAGGTTAGCGAACAATGAGCAGTTCTTC.